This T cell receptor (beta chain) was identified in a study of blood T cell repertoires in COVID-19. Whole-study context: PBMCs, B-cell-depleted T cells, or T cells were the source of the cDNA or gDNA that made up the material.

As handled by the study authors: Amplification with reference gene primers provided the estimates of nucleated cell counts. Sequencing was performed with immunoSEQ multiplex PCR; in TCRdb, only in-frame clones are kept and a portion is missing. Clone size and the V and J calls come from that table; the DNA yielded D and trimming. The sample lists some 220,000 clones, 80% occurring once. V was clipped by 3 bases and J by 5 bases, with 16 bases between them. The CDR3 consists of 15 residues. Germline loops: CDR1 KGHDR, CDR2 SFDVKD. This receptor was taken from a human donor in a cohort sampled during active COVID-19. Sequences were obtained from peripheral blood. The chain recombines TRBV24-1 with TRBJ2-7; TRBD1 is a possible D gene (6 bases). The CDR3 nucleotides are TGTGCCACCAGTGATCGGGACACAGGGAGCAACGAGCAGTACTTC. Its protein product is CATSDRDTGSNEQYF.